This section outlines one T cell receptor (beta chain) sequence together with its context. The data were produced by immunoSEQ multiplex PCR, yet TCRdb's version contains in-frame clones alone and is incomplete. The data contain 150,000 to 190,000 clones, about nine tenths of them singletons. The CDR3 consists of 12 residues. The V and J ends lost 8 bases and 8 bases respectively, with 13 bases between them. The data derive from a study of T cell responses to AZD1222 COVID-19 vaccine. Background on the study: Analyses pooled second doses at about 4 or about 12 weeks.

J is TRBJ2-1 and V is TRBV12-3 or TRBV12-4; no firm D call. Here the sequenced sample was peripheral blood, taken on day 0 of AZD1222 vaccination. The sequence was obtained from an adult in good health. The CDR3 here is CASVGVEYEQFF. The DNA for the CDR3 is TGTGCCAGCGTTGGGGTAGAGTATGAGCAGTTCTTC.